What follows are 15 T cell receptor beta chains derived from one specimen sequenced in a study of blood T cells in healthy people across ages. With a J-beta primer mix and a sample-barcoded 5' primer, a second PCR ran about 7 to 11 cycles. TCRdb reprocessed the 5' RACE reads via MiXCR and lists one record per CDR3 protein. In the table there are approximately 880,000 distinct CDR3 sequences, 48% of which are singletons. Input material: blood. These receptor sequences come from a man aged 25 to 40 in good health.

This clonotype was observed a single time. J is TRBJ2-7 and V is TRBV29-1; maybe TRBD2 (6 bases). The germline gives CDR1 SQVTM, CDR2 ANQGSEA. Trimming cost V 2 bases and J 5 bases, with 10 bases left between them. This CDR3 is 12 amino acids long. CDR3 protein: CSVERGTDEQYF. CDR3 DNA: TGCAGCGTTGAACGGGGGACCGACGAGCAGTACTTC.

This clonotype was recorded a few times. V is TRBV5-1 and J is TRBJ2-3; tentatively, D is TRBD1 or TRBD2 (5 bases each). Germline V gene data show CDR1 as SGHRS and CDR2 as YFSETQ. The V and J ends lost 1 base and 5 bases respectively, with 14 bases between them. CDR3 length equals 15 residues. CDR3 nucleotides: TGCGCCAGCAGCTTGCTGGACCAGAGGGGAGATACGCAGTATTTT. It encodes CASSLLDQRGDTQYF. The full variable domain, in which reference TRBV5-1 and TRBJ2-3 provide the parts outside the CDR3, is KAGVTQTPRYLIKTRGQQVTLSCSPISGHRSVSWYQQTPGQGLQFLFEYFSETQRNKGNFPGRFSGRQFSNSRSEMNVSTLELGDSALYLCASSLLDQRGDTQYFGPGTRLTVL.

This clonotype was counted between two and nine times. The V gene is TRBV5-1, the J gene TRBJ1-4; maybe TRBD1 (6 bases). The CDR3 has 15 amino acids. Trimming cost V 4 bases and J 5 bases, with 15 bases left between them. Per germline, CDR1 SGHRS and CDR2 YFSETQ. DNA for the CDR3: TGCGCCAGCAGCCGCTCGACAGGAGCGAATGAAAAACTGTTTTTT. This gives the protein CASSRSTGANEKLFF.

The gene calls are TRBV7-3 and TRBJ1-1, with D possibly matching TRBD1 (6 bases). The CDR3 is 14 residues long. Per germline, CDR1 SGHTA and CDR2 FQGTGA. Between the trimmed V and J ends, which lost 5 bases and 1 base, there was a span of 11 bases. The CDR3: CASSPGHANTEAFF. The DNA for the CDR3 is TGTGCCAGCAGCCCGGGACACGCGAACACTGAAGCTTTCTTT.

In this sample, this clonotype turned up once. The chain carries TRBV4-2 and TRBJ2-5; 7 bases are a match to TRBD2. CDR1 LGHNA and CDR2 YNFKEQ come from the germline V gene. Trimming at V came to 4 bases and at J to 5 bases, leaving 7 bases not matched to a gene. The CDR3 is 14 amino acids. The CDR3 coding sequence is TGTGCCAGCAGCCCGGGGGTCGGGAGGGAGACCCAGTACTTC. Protein: CASSPGVGRETQYF.

CDR3 DNA sequence: TGTGCCAGCAGCGTAAGCCTGGGGGCCTACGAGCAGTACTTC. It codes for CASSVSLGAYEQYF. The chain recombines TRBV9 with TRBJ2-7; either TRBD1 or TRBD2 may supply D (5 bases each). The V and J ends lost 1 base and 2 bases respectively, with 10 bases between them. Germline-derived CDR1 and CDR2 are SGDLS and YYNGEE. This CDR3 has 14 residues.

The rearrangement links TRBV28 to TRBJ1-2, with 9 bases aligning to TRBD1. The CDR3 loop spans 16 amino acids. After removal of 5 bases from V and 6 bases from J, the junction contained 13 bases not matched to a gene. The germline CDR1 and CDR2 sequences are MDHEN and SYDVKM. CDR3 protein: CASSGADRGTRNGYTF. Written as DNA, the CDR3 is TGTGCCAGCAGTGGGGCGGACAGGGGCACGAGAAATGGCTACACCTTC.

This clonotype was picked up a small number of times. A read error may produce the germline difference seen at one junction end. The chain recombines TRBV9 with TRBJ2-3; TRBD1 might be the D (6 bases). Germline V CDR1 and CDR2: SGDLS, YYNGEE. The CDR3 runs to 14 residues. The CDR3 region is CASSAGTLTDTQYF. DNA of the CDR3: TGTGCCAGCAGCGCCGGGACACTCACAGACACGCAGTATTTT.

The rearrangement joins TRBV6-5 to TRBJ2-1; D gene uncertain. CDR1 is MNHEY, CDR2 SVGAGI, per germline. CDR3 length equals 14 residues. Trimming left V 0 bases short and J 9 bases short, with 12 bases between. The CDR3 is CASSYSYQGIEQFF. DNA for the CDR3: TGTGCCAGCAGTTACTCGTACCAAGGTATTGAGCAGTTCTTC.

The V gene is TRBV14, the J gene TRBJ2-7; D possibly corresponds to TRBD2 (6 bases). The length of the CDR3 is 16 residues. Trimming cost V 0 bases and J 4 bases, with 16 bases left between them. CDR1 is SGHDN, CDR2 FVKESK, per germline. CDR3 loop: CASSQDQVAGKYEQYF. CDR3 in DNA: TGTGCCAGCAGCCAAGATCAAGTGGCGGGGAAGTACGAGCAGTACTTC.

The chain is built from TRBV12-3 or TRBV12-4 and TRBJ2-1; 9 bases are a match to TRBD2. Trimming cost V 5 bases and J 10 bases; bases outside gene matches: 9. This CDR3 contains 14 residues. CDR3 DNA: TGTGCCAGCAGTCCCCGACTAGCGGAATGGGAGCAGTTCTTC. The encoded protein is CASSPRLAEWEQFF.

For the CDR3, the DNA is TGTGCCAGCAGTTACTCTACACTAGAGAGCTACACCTTC. Encoded protein: CASSYSTLESYTF. The V and J genes are TRBV6-5 and TRBJ1-2; D uncertain. V was shortened by 0 bases and J by 9 bases, with 11 bases between the two germline ends. The CDR3 runs to 13 residues. Germline CDR1 is MNHEY and CDR2 is SVGAGI.

The gene calls are TRBV7-2 and TRBJ1-4; weak D call: TRBD1 (5 bases). Trimming pared 3 bases from V and 9 bases from J, leaving 14 bases between. The germline V gene encodes CDR1 SGHTA and CDR2 FQGNSA. This CDR3 has 14 amino acids. The CDR3 is CASSFQGGRKKLFF. CDR3 nucleotide sequence: TGTGCCAGCAGCTTTCAGGGAGGACGCAAAAAACTGTTTTTT.

The chain carries TRBV9 and TRBJ1-2; no clear D gene. This CDR3 has 15 amino acids. The V end lost 3 bases, the J end lost 9 bases, and 21 bases lay between the germline ends. Germline lookup yields CDR1 SGDLS and CDR2 YYNGEE. CDR3 residues: CASSGSTGPALRYTF. The DNA for the CDR3 is TGTGCCAGCAGCGGGTCCACGGGTCCGGCGTTACGCTACACCTTC.

The gene calls are TRBV20-1 and TRBJ2-5; D ambiguous. Near its end, the DNA agrees better with TRBJ2-7, so the J call may be wrong. Germline loops: CDR1 DFQATT, CDR2 SNEGSKA (reference sequence). This CDR3 contains 13 residues. The CDR3 is CSARRPEADEQYF. The CDR3 DNA follows: TGCAGTGCCAGACGCCCCGAGGCGGACGAGCAGTACTTC.